This entry is about one T cell receptor beta chain. Its target is unknown. These data belong to a study of response to subunit inactivated influenza vaccine. The study's findings and limits: After each seasonal influenza vaccination, few new T cells are recruited, the authors suggested.

TCRdb independently ran MiXCR on the RT-PCR reads; one entry per CDR3 protein. The sample records approximately 700,000 distinct CDR3 sequences, 15% to 17% being singletons. Here the sequenced sample was PBMCs from blood, taken 11 to 12 days after vaccination. The sequence came from a man aged 50 or older who received an inactivated influenza vaccine.

CDR3 residues: CASSLGIAGGYTDTQYF. The CDR3, as DNA: TGTGCCAGCAGCTTGGGAATAGCGGGAGGTTACACAGATACGCAGTATTTT. The J gene is TRBJ2-3, the V gene TRBV11-2, with 10 positions matching TRBD2. The CDR3 extends over 17 amino acids. Germline trimming cut 3 bases from V and 2 bases from J; bases unmatched to any gene: 8. Germline V gene lookup returns CDR1 SGHAT and CDR2 FQNNGV.